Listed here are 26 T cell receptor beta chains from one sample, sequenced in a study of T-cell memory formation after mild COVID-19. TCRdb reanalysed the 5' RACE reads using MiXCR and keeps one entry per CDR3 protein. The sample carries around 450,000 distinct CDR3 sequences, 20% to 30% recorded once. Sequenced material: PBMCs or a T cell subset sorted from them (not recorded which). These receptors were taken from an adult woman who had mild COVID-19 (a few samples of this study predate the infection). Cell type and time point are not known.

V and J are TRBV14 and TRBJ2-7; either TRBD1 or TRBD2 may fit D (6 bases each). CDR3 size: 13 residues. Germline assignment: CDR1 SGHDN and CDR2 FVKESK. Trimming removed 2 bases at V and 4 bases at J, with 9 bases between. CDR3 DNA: TGTGCCAGCAGCCAAACAGGGAGGTACGAGCAGTACTTC. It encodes CASSQTGRYEQYF.

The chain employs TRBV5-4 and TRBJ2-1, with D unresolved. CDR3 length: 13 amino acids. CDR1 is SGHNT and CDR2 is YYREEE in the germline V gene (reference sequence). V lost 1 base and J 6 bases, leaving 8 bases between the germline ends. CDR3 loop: CASSLPVGNEQFF. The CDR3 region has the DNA TGTGCCAGCAGCTTGCCGGTGGGCAATGAGCAGTTCTTC.

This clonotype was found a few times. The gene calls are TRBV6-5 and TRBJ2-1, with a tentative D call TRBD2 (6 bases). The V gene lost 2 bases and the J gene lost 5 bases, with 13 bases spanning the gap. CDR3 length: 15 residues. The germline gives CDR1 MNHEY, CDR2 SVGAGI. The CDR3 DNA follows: TGTGCCAGCAGTTACGAAGGTGGAGGGAACAATGAGCAGTTCTTC. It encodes CASSYEGGGNNEQFF.

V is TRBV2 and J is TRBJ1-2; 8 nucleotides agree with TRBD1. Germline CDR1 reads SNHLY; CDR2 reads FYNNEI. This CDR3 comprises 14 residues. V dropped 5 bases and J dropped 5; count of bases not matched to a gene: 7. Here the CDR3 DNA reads TGTGCCAGCAGTCCAGGGGGCGCAGAATATGGCTACACCTTC. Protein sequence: CASSPGGAEYGYTF.

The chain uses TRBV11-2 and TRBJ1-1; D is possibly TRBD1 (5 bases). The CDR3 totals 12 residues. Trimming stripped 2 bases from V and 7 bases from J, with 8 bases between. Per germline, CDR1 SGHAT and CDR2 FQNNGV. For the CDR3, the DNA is TGTGCCAGCAGCTTAACCAGGGATGAAGCTTTCTTT. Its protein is CASSLTRDEAFF.

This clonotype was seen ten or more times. This chain's CDR3 is CASRWGGYNEQFF. In DNA form, the CDR3 reads TGTGCCAGCCGCTGGGGGGGGTACAATGAGCAGTTCTTC. The rearrangement links TRBV6-1 to TRBJ2-1; 7 nucleotides line up with TRBD2. This CDR3 region has 13 residues. The V gene's germline CDR1 is MNHNS and CDR2 SASEGT. V lost 8 bases and J lost 4; bases outside the gene matches: 5.

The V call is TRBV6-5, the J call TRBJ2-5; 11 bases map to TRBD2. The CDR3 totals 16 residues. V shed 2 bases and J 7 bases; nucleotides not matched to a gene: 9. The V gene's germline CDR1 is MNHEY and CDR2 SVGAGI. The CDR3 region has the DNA TGTGCCAGCAGTTACGCCAGGACTAGCGGGCAGGGGACCCAGTACTTC. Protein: CASSYARTSGQGTQYF.

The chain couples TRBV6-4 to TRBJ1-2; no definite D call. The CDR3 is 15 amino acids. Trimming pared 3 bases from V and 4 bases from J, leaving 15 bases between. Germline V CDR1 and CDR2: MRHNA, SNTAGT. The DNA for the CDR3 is TGTGCCAGCAGTGAAGAGTGGGGAGATACCTATGGCTACACCTTC. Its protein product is CASSEEWGDTYGYTF.

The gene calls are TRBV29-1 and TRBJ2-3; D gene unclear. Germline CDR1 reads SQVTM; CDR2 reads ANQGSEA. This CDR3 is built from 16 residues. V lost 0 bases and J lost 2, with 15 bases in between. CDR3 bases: TGCAGCGTTGAAGATTCCAGGTGGGGTAACACAGATACGCAGTATTTT. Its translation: CSVEDSRWGNTDTQYF.

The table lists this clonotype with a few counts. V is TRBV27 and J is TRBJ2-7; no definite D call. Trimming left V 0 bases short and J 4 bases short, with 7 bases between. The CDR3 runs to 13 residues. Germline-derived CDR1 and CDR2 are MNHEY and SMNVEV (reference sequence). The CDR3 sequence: CASSLSWPYEQYF. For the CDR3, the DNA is TGTGCCAGCAGTTTATCGTGGCCGTACGAGCAGTACTTC.

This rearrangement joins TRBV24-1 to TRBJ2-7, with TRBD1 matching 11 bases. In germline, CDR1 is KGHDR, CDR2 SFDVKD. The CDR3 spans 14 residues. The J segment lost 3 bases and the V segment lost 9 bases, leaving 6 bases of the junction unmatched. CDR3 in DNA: TGTGCCACCCAGGACAGGGGGCCTTTCTACGAGCAGTACTTC. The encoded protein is CATQDRGPFYEQYF.

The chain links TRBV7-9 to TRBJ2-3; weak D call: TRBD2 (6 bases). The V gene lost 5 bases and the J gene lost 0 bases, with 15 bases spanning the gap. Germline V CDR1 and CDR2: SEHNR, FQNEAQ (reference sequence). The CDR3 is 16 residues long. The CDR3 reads CASSPTPGLSTDTQYF. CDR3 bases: TGTGCCAGCAGCCCCACGCCGGGACTCAGCACAGATACGCAGTATTTT.

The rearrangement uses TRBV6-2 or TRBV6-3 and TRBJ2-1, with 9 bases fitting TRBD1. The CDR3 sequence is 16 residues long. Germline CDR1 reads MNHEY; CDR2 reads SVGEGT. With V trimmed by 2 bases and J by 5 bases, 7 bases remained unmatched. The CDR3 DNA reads TGTGCCAGCAGTTACGGGGGGACAGGGAGGAACAATGAGCAGTTCTTC. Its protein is CASSYGGTGRNNEQFF.

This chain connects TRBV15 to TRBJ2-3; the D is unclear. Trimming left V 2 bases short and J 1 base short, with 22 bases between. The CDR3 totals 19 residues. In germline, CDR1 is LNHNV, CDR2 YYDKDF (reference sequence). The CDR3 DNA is TGTGCCACCAGCAGACTGGGTCGGCTTCGGCTAGGCGGCACAGATACGCAGTATTTT. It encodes CATSRLGRLRLGGTDTQYF.

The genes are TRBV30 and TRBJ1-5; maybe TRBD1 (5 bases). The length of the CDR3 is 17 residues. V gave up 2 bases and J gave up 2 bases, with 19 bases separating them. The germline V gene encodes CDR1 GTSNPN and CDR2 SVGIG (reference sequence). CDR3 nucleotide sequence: TGTGCCTGGAGTACTGACAGAGCCCTGCGCGGCAATCAGCCCCAGCATTTT. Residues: CAWSTDRALRGNQPQHF.

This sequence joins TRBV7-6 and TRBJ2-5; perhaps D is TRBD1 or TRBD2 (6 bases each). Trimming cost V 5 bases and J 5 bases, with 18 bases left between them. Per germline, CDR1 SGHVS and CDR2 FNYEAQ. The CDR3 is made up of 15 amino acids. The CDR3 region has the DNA TGTGCCAGCAGCCGCAACCCGGGGGCGGCTGAGACCCAGTACTTC. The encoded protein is CASSRNPGAAETQYF.

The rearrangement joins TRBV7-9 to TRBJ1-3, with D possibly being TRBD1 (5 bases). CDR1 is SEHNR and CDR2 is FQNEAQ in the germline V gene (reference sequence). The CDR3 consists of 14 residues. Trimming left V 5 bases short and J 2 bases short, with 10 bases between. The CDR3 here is CASSLGTPGNTIYF. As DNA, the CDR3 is TGTGCCAGCAGCCTAGGGACTCCTGGAAACACCATATATTTT.

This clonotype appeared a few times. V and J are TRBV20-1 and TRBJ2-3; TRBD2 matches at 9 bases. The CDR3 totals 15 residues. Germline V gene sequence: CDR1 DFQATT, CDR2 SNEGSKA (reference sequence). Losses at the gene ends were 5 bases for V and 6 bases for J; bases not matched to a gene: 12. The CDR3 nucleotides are TGCAGTGCTCTTCCTCTAGCGGGGAACGGGGATACGCAGTATTTT. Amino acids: CSALPLAGNGDTQYF.

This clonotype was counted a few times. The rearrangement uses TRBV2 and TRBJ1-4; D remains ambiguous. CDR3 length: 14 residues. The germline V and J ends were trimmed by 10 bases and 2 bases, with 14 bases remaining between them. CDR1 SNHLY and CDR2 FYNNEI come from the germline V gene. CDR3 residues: CAISRTATNEKLFF. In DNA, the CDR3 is TGTGCCATCAGCCGGACCGCTACTAATGAAAAACTGTTTTTT.

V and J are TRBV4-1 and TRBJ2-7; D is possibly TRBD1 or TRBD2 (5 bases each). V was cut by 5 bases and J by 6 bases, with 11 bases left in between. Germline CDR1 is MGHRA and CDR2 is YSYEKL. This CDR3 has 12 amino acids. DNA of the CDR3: TGCGCCAGCAGCAATCGTGGGGGCGAGCAGTACTTC. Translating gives CASSNRGGEQYF.

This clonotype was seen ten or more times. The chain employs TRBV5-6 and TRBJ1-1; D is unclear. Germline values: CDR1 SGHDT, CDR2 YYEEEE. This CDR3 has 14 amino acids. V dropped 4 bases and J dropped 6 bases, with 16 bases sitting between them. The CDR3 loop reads CASSTAMARAEAFF. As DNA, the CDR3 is TGTGCCAGCAGCACGGCGATGGCCCGGGCTGAAGCTTTCTTT.

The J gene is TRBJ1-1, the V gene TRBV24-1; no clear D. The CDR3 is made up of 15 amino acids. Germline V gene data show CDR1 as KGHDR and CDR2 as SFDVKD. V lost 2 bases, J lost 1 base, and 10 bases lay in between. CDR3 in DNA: TGTGCCACCAGTGATTCAACGGCAGGGAACACTGAAGCTTTCTTT. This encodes CATSDSTAGNTEAFF.

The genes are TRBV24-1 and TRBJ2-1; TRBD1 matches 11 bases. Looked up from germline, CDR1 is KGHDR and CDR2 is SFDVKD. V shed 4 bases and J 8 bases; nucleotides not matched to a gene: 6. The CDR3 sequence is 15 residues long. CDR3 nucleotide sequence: TGTGCCACCAGTGACCCGGGACAGGGGGGGGATGAGCAGTTCTTC. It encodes CATSDPGQGGDEQFF.

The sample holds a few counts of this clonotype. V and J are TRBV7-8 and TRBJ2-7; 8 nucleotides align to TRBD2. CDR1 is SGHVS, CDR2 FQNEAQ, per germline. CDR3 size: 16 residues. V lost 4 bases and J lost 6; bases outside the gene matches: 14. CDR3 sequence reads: CASSSMGYSGTSEQYF. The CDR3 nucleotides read TGTGCCAGCAGCTCCATGGGTTATAGCGGGACGAGCGAGCAGTACTTC.

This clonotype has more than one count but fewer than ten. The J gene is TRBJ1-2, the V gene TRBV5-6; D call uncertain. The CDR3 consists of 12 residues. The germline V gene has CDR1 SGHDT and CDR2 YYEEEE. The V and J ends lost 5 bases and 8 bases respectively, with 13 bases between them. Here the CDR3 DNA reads TGTGCCAGCAGTACCCCCGTGATGGGCTACACCTTC. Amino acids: CASSTPVMGYTF.

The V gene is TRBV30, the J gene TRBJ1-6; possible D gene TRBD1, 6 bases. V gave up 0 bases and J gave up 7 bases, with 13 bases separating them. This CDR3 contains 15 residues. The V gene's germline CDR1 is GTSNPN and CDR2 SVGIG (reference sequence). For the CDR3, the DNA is TGTGCCTGGAGTGTACAGGGCCTCGAGAATTCACCCCTCCACTTT. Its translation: CAWSVQGLENSPLHF. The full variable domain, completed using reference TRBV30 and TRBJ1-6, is SQTIHQWPATLVQPVGSPLSLECTVEGTSNPNLYWYRQAAGRGLQLLFYSVGIGQISSEVPQNLSASRPQDRQFILSSKKLLLSDSGFYLCAWSVQGLENSPLHFGNGTRLTVT.